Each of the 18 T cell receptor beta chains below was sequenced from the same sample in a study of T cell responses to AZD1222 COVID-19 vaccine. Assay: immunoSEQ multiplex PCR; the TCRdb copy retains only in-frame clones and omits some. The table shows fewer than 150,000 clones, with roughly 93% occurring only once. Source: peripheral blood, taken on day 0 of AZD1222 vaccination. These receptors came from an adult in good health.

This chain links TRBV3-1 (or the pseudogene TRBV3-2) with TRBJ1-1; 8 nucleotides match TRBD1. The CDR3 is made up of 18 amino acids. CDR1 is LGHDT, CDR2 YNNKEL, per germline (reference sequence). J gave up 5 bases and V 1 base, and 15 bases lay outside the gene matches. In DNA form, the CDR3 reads TGTGCCAGCAGCCAAGCCATCGGACAGGGAGTGCGTCCGACTGAAGCTTTCTTT. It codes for CASSQAIGQGVRPTEAFF.

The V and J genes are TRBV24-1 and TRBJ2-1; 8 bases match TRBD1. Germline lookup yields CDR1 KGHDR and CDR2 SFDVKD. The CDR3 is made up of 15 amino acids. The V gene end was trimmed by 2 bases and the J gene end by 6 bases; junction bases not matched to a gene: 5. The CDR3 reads CATSDYKDRANEQFF. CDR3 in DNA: TGTGCCACCAGTGATTACAAGGACAGGGCCAATGAGCAGTTCTTC.

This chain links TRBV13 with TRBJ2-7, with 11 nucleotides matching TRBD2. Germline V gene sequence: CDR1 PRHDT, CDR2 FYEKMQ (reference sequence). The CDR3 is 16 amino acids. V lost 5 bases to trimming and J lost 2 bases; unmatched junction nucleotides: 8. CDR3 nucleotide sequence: TGTGCCAGCAGCCCAAGGCTAGCGGGAGGCACCTACGAGCAGTACTTC. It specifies CASSPRLAGGTYEQYF. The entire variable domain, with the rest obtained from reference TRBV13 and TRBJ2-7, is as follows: AAGVIQSPRHLIKEKRETATLKCYPIPRHDTVYWYQQGPGQDPQFLISFYEKMQSDKGSIPDRFSAQQFSDYHSELNMSSLELGDSALYFCASSPRLAGGTYEQYFGPGTRLTVT.

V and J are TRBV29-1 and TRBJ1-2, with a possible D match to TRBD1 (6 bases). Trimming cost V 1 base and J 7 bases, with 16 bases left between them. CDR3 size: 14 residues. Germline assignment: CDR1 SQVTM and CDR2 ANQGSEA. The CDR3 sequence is CSVEVYRAESGYTF. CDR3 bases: TGCAGCGTTGAAGTCTACAGGGCAGAGAGTGGCTACACCTTC.

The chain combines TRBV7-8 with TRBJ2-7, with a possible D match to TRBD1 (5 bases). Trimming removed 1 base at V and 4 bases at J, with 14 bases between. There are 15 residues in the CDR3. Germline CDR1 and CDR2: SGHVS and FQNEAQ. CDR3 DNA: TGTGCCAGCAGCTTAGAGAGGCAGGGAAATTACGAGCAGTACTTC. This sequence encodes CASSLERQGNYEQYF.

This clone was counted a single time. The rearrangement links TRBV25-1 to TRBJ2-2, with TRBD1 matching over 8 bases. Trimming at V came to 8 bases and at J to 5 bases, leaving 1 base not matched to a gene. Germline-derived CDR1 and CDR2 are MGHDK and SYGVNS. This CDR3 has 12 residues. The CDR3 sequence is CASGQGTGELFF. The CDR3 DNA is TGTGCCAGCGGACAGGGAACCGGGGAGCTGTTTTTT.

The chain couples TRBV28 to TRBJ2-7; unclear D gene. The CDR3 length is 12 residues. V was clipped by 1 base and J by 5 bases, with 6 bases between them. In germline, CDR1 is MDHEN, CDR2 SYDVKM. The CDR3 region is CASSLSTDEQYF. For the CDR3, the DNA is TGTGCCAGCAGTTTATCCACCGACGAGCAGTACTTC.

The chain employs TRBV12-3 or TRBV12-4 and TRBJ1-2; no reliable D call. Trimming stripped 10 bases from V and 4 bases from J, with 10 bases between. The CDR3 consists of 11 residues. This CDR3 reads CATEVSYGYTF. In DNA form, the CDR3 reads TGTGCCACCGAGGTGTCCTATGGCTACACCTTC.

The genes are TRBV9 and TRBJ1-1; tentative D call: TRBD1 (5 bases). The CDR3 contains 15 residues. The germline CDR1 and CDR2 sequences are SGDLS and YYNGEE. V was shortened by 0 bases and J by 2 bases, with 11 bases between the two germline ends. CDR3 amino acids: CASSVAGGVNTEAFF. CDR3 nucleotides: TGTGCCAGCAGCGTAGCCGGGGGAGTCAACACTGAAGCTTTCTTT.

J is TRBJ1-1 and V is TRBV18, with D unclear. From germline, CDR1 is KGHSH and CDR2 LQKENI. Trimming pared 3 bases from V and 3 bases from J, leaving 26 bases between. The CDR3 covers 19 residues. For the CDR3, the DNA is TGTGCCAGCTCACCCCAGTTGACCCGCTCCGGAAAAGCGGACACTGAAGCTTTCTTT. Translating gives CASSPQLTRSGKADTEAFF.

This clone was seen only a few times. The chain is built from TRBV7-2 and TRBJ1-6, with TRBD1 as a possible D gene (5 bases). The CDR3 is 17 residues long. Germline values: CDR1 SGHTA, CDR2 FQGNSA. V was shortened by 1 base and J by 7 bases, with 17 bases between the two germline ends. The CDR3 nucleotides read TGTGCCAGCAGCTTAGGTGGGACGGCCGTACCGAATTCACCCCTCCACTTT. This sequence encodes CASSLGGTAVPNSPLHF.

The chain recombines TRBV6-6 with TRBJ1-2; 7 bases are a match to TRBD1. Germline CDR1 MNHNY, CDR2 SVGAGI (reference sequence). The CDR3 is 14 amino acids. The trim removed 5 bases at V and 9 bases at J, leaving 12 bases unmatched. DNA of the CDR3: TGTGCCAGCAGTATTAGGACAGGCCTTATCAGCTACACCTTC. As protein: CASSIRTGLISYTF.

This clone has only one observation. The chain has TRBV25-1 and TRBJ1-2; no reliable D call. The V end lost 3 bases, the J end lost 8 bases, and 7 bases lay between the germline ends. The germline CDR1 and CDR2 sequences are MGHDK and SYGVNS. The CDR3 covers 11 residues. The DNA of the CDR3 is TGTGCCAGCAGTGACGTCAGCGGCTACACCTTC. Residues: CASSDVSGYTF.

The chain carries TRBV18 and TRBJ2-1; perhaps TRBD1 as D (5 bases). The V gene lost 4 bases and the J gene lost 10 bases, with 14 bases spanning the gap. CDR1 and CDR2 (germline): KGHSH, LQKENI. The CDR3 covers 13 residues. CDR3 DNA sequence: TGTGCCAGCTCACTAAAGGACAAAGGGGAGCAGTTCTTC. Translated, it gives CASSLKDKGEQFF.

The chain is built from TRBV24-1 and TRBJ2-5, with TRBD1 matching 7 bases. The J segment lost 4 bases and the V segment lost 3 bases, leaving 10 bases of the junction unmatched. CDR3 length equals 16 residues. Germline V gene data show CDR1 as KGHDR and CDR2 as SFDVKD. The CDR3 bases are TGTGCCACCAGTGATGACAGGGAAGAGAGTTTAGAGACCCAGTACTTC. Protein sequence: CATSDDREESLETQYF.

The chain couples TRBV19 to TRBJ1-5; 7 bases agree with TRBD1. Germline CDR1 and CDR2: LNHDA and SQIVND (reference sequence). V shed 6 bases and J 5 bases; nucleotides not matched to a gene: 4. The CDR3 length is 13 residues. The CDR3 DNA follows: TGTGCCAGTAGGGCGACAGGGTATCAGCCCCAGCATTTT. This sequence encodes CASRATGYQPQHF.

Here the CDR3 DNA reads TGTGCCAGCTCATCGTCCTCGAACACTGAAGCTTTCTTT. This translates into CASSSSSNTEAFF. V usage is TRBV18 and J usage is TRBJ1-1; D gene ambiguous. The CDR3 is made up of 13 amino acids. Per the germline V gene, CDR1 is KGHSH and CDR2 is LQKENI. The V and J ends lost 5 bases and 1 base respectively, with 8 bases between them.

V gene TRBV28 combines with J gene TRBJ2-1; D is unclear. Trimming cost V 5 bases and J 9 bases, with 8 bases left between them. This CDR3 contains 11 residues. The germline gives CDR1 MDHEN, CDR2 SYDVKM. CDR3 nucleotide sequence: TGTGCCAGCAGTGTGGTCGGTGAGCAGTTCTTC. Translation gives CASSVVGEQFF. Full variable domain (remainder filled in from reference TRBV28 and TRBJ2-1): DVKVTQSSRYLVKRTGEKVFLECVQDMDHENMFWYRQDPGLGLRLIYFSYDVKMKEKGDIPEGYSVSREKKERFSLILESASTNQTSMYLCASSVVGEQFFGPGTRLTVL.